One and the same sample provided the 15 T cell receptor beta chains below, sequenced in a study of blood T cell repertoires in COVID-19. Profiled with immunoSEQ multiplex PCR; TCRdb holds only in-frame clones, not every one. The table lists a few hundred thousand clones, approximately 83% of them singletons. What was sequenced was peripheral blood. These receptors all stem from an elderly man with acute or convalescent COVID-19.

The chain carries TRBV9 and TRBJ1-1; 8 nucleotides align to TRBD1. This CDR3 has 15 residues. Losses at the gene ends were 1 base for V and 3 bases for J; bases not matched to a gene: 5. Germline lookup yields CDR1 SGDLS and CDR2 YYNGEE. CDR3 loop: CASSVSPTGDTEAFF. In nucleotides, the CDR3 is TGTGCCAGCAGCGTAAGCCCGACAGGGGACACTGAAGCTTTCTTT.

This clone was observed a handful of times. The chain employs TRBV6-5 and TRBJ1-6; 7 nucleotides agree with TRBD1. Looked up from germline, CDR1 is MNHEY and CDR2 is SVGAGI. The CDR3 is 14 amino acids. Trimming removed 10 bases from V and 5 bases from J; junction bases left unmatched: 8. CDR3 bases: TGTGCCATTCCCCCAGACAGGGATAATTCACCCCTCCACTTT. Translating it yields CAIPPDRDNSPLHF.

The J gene is TRBJ2-7, the V gene TRBV6-5; 8 nucleotides agree with TRBD1. J lost 0 bases, V lost 5 bases, and 6 bases had no gene match. Germline values: CDR1 MNHEY, CDR2 SVGAGI. CDR3 size: 15 residues. CDR3 in amino acids: CASSQQGGLSYEQYF. For the CDR3, the DNA is TGTGCCAGCAGTCAACAGGGGGGCCTCTCCTACGAGCAGTACTTC.

This clone has a single count. The J gene is TRBJ1-2, the V gene TRBV4-2; TRBD1 might be the D (5 bases). Germline values: CDR1 LGHNA, CDR2 YNFKEQ. Trimming stripped 4 bases from V and 0 bases from J, with 9 bases between. The CDR3 extends over 14 amino acids. CDR3 amino acids: CASSPGGANYGYTF. CDR3 coding DNA: TGTGCCAGCAGCCCTGGAGGGGCTAACTATGGCTACACCTTC.

V usage is TRBV28 and J usage is TRBJ2-6, with TRBD1 matching 10 bases. CDR1 is MDHEN and CDR2 is SYDVKM in the germline V gene. V lost 8 bases and J lost 0; bases outside the gene matches: 4. This CDR3 is 16 amino acids long. This chain's CDR3 is CASGTGDFSGANVLTF. In DNA, the CDR3 is TGTGCCAGCGGGACAGGGGACTTCTCTGGGGCCAACGTCCTGACTTTC.

A single count supports this clone. The rearrangement uses TRBV11-3 and TRBJ2-2; 10 bases align to TRBD1. CDR1 and CDR2 (germline): SGHNT, YENEEA. CDR3 size: 16 residues. The ends lost 2 bases at V and 6 bases at J; junction bases unmatched: 6. CDR3 amino acids: CASSLMGTGVAGELFF. DNA for the CDR3: TGTGCCAGCAGCTTAATGGGGACAGGGGTCGCCGGGGAGCTGTTTTTT.

This sequence joins TRBV28 and TRBJ1-6; 8 bases are a match to TRBD1. With 2 bases clipped from V and 3 bases from J, the junction kept 15 bases outside the gene matches. This CDR3 has 20 amino acids. CDR1 MDHEN and CDR2 SYDVKM come from the germline V gene. CDR3 nucleotides: TGTGCCAGCAGTTTAGGACAGGGCGGCGTCTCGAATCGCTATAATTCACCCCTCCACTTT. It yields the protein CASSLGQGGVSNRYNSPLHF.

The chain employs TRBV24-1 and TRBJ2-1; TRBD2 aligns across 7 bases. Germline trimming cut 3 bases from V and 10 bases from J; bases unmatched to any gene: 8. The germline gives CDR1 KGHDR, CDR2 SFDVKD. This CDR3 region has 14 residues. In DNA form, the CDR3 reads TGTGCCACCAGTGATCCAACTCGGGGAGGGGAGCAGTTCTTC. Residues: CATSDPTRGGEQFF.

This clone appeared a single time. The chain uses TRBV7-9 and TRBJ2-1; D possibly corresponds to TRBD2 (5 bases). Germline assignment: CDR1 SEHNR and CDR2 FQNEAQ (reference sequence). Between the trimmed V and J ends, which lost 3 bases and 2 bases, there was a span of 17 bases. The CDR3 is 17 residues long. The CDR3 protein is CASSFADGKGTYNEQFF. CDR3 nucleotides: TGTGCCAGCAGCTTTGCCGACGGGAAAGGGACCTACAATGAGCAGTTCTTC.

This clone was observed a few times. This chain links TRBV27 with TRBJ1-5; D might be TRBD1 (5 bases). The CDR3 consists of 15 residues. V was shortened by 3 bases and J by 3 bases, with 12 bases between the two germline ends. From germline, CDR1 is MNHEY and CDR2 SMNVEV (reference sequence). This CDR3 is CASSLAGGDNQPQHF. CDR3 nucleotide sequence: TGTGCCAGCAGTTTGGCCGGGGGGGACAATCAGCCCCAGCATTTT.

V gene TRBV18 combines with J gene TRBJ2-7, with TRBD2 as a possible D gene (5 bases). Germline CDR1 reads KGHSH; CDR2 reads LQKENI. This CDR3 is built from 14 residues. The ends were cut back, 3 bases at V and 3 bases at J, with 12 bases in the middle. The CDR3 coding sequence is TGTGCCAGCTCACCGGCGGGCGGGCGCTACGAGCAGTACTTC. Protein sequence: CASSPAGGRYEQYF.

This clone was recorded only once. The V and J genes are TRBV18 and TRBJ2-7; TRBD1 matches 9 bases. This CDR3 spans 15 amino acids. Germline assignment: CDR1 KGHSH and CDR2 LQKENI. J gave up 2 bases and V 5 bases, and 7 bases lay outside the gene matches. The CDR3 DNA is TGTGCCAGCTCAGCTCCGGGACAGGGTACCTACGAGCAGTACTTC. As protein: CASSAPGQGTYEQYF.

The chain combines TRBV7-2 with TRBJ2-3; tentatively, D is TRBD2 (6 bases). Trimming took 5 bases from V and 0 from J, leaving 15 bases between them. This CDR3 region has 16 residues. CDR1 and CDR2 from the germline V gene are SGHTA and FQGNSA. CDR3 bases: TGTGCCAGCAGCCCCGGGGGACTGCCTAGCACAGATACGCAGTATTTT. Residues: CASSPGGLPSTDTQYF.

This sequence joins TRBV10-1 and TRBJ2-3; TRBD2 agrees at 13 bases. This CDR3 is 18 amino acids long. Trimming at V came to 3 bases and at J to 0 bases, leaving 6 bases not matched to a gene. Germline V gene lookup returns CDR1 WNHNN and CDR2 SYGVQD (reference sequence). The CDR3 nucleotides are TGCGCCAGCAGTGACGTACTAGCGGGAGGGCCTAGCACAGATACGCAGTATTTT. It specifies CASSDVLAGGPSTDTQYF.

V usage is TRBV18 and J usage is TRBJ2-2; D is uncertain. V was trimmed by 1 base and J by 0 bases, leaving 9 bases between them. Germline lookup yields CDR1 KGHSH and CDR2 LQKENI. This CDR3 spans 16 amino acids. As DNA, the CDR3 is TGTGCCAGCTCACCACAGGAGATTTCGAACACCGGGGAGCTGTTTTTT. Residues: CASSPQEISNTGELFF.